Below, 2 T cell receptor beta chains from the same sample are listed, as sequenced in a study of CD8+ T cells in alopecia areata (dated by TCRdb to about 2018). The label giving this sample's time point can be read as: around 29 days on oral tofacitinib. What the treatment or condition label conveys for this sample: oral pan-JAK inhibitor, 5-10 mg twice daily. Library creation used the immunoSEQ multiplex PCR assay. RNA was extracted from all samples and reverse transcribed into cDNA, which served as template for TCR sequencing. Held by TCRdb, this immuneACCESS table contains in-frame sequences only and omits some clones. Under half of the omission traces to an unresolved V gene where checked; the cause of the rest is unknown. The sample table lists 70,000 or so clones, 29% of them with a count of one. Clones ranked in the top ten supply under 15% of the sample. Source: CD8+ T cells sorted from blood, taken at week 4, from a patient treated with tofacitinib. The receptors stem from a human donor with alopecia areata.

The chain links TRBV4-3 to TRBJ1-1; D may be TRBD1 (5 bases). Germline values: CDR1 LGHNA, CDR2 YSLEER. The CDR3 runs 16 residues. V shed 4 bases and J shed 1 base, with 16 bases lying between them. This CDR3 reads CASSPVFGGRNTEAFF. In DNA, the CDR3 is TGCGCCAGCAGCCCCGTTTTCGGGGGGAGGAACACTGAAGCTTTCTTT.

This clone was counted only a few times. J is TRBJ1-1 and V is TRBV29-1; the D is unclear. Germline CDR1 and CDR2: SQVTM and ANQGSEA. This CDR3 is 11 amino acids long. V was cut by 6 bases and J by 5 bases, with 10 bases left in between. Written as DNA, the CDR3 is TGCAGCGTGTTTGAGGTTACTGAAGCTTTCTTT. Its protein product is CSVFEVTEAFF.